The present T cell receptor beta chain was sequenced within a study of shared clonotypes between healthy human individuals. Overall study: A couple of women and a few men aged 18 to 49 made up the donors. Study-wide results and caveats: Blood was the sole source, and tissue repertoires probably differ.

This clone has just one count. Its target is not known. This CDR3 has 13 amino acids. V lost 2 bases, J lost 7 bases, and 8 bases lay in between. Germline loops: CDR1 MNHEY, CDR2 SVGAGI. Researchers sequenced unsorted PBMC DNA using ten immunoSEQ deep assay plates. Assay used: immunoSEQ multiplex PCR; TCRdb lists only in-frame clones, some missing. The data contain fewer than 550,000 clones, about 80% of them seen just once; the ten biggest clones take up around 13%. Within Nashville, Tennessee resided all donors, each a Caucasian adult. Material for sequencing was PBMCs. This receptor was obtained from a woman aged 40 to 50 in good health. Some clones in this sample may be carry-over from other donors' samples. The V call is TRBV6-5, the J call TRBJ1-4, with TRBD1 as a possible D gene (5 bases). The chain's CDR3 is CASSYRDGEKLFF. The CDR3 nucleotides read TGTGCCAGCAGTTACCGGGACGGTGAAAAACTGTTTTTT.